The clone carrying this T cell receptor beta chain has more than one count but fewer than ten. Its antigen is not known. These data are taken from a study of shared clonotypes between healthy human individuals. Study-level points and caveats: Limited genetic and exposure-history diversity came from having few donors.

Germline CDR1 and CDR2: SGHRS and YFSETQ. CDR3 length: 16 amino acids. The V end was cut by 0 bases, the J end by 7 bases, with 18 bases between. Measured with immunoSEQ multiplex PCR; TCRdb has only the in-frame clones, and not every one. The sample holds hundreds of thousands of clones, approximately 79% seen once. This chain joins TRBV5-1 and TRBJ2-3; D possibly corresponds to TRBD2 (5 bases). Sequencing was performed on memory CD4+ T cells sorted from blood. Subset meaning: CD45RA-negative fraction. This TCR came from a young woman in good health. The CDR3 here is CASSLAGDPSGYTQYF. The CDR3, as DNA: TGCGCCAGCAGCTTGGCCGGCGACCCTTCGGGGTATACGCAGTATTTT.